This TCR beta chain was recovered during a study of T cell responses to AZD1222 COVID-19 vaccine. Study-level points and caveats: Sampled repertoires all dated from after the peak T cell response. Most donors were white British and more were female, and clonal diversity was possibly underestimated.

Assay: immunoSEQ multiplex PCR; the TCRdb copy retains only in-frame clones and omits some. Seen here are 95,000 to 100,000 clones, about 81% observed once, and the top ten hold 11% to 15%. The CDR3 has 14 residues. With 9 bases clipped from V and 1 base from J, the junction kept 7 bases outside the gene matches. The germline CDR1 and CDR2 sequences are SGHRS and YFSETQ. Details on this clone: Its antigen is unidentified.

The rearrangement links TRBV5-1 to TRBJ2-5, with TRBD1 matching over 9 bases. This material consisted of peripheral blood, taken 28 days after the second AZD1222 dose. The receptor was derived from an adult who received the AZD1222 COVID-19 vaccine. In DNA, the CDR3 is TGCGCCACGGGGACAGGGTTAGGCCAAGAGACCCAGTACTTC. Residues: CATGTGLGQETQYF.